This T cell receptor (beta chain) derives from a study of cytomegalovirus exposure and HLA in healthy donors (dated 2017 in TCRdb). For the study in its entirety: An earlier analysis of around 600 of the donors reported 276 Gb of sequence data and approximately 110 million unique TCR beta sequences from 190 million or so T cells. An early release that covered about 600 HLA-typed donors contained approximately 320 gigabases of sequencing data and tens of millions of unique TCR sequences. Of the roughly 400 genotyped donors, approximately 83% fell in the genetic ancestry cluster associated with self-reported Caucasian donors. The aim of the study was to test whether cataloging public T cell receptors could identify signatures of past pathogen exposure. The study used immunosequencing to profile the T cell repertoires of approximately 640 subjects and linked those repertoires to cytomegalovirus serostatus. A separate validation cohort of approximately 120 different subjects was used in addition to the approximately 700-subject first cohort. The study combined high-throughput TCR immunosequencing, statistical association of individual TCRs with disease status, and machine learning to predict cytomegalovirus infection status. A later analysis re-analyzed previously published TCR beta repertoires from about 730 donors and added high-resolution HLA genotyping to study TCR occurrence patterns. Rather than drawing on any new phenotypic data, the later analysis identified candidate immune exposures from TCR beta sequences and the way those sequences occurred across donors. An earlier analysis of a few hundred of the donors applied high-throughput TCR beta sequencing to assess whether each TCR beta V gene segment acted as functional or pseudogenic. Donor age, sex, ethnicity and CMV serostatus were compiled together with the repertoire data. Genome-wide SNP genotypes for about 65% of the roughly 670 donors were used in a later genetic analysis, which treated that subset as a discovery cohort. Every repertoire in the discovery cohort had been generated on one and the same sequencing platform. HLA typing included class I and class II loci at four-digit resolution. Typing coverage differed by locus: A, B, C, DRB1 and DQB1 were typed in roughly 620-640 donors, DQA1 in about 500, DPA1 in some 610, and DPB1 in 472. Because of strong linkage in the cohort, four to six DR-DQ haplotypes were treated as single units for association and clustering. Among some 400 genotyped donors of the cohort, an average of about 220,000 unique TCR beta nucleotide sequences was sequenced per donor, of which approximately 19% were non-productive.

The CDR3 starts with the cysteine, ends with the phenylalanine, and has 14 residues. The sequence is cut down to CDR3 DNA, 42 bases in frame from base 1. Trimming takes 2 bases from V and 1 base from J, and the germline ends sit 8 bases apart. Per the germline V gene, MDHEN is the CDR1 and SYDVKM is the CDR2. The cohort was made up of roughly 670 healthy bone marrow donors. At the time of sampling, every cohort member was nominally healthy, though immune exposures that went unrecorded were likely present. The donor tested CMV seropositive, placing the donor among the roughly 300 seropositive members of the cohort. Every donor gave a peripheral blood sample, and the peripheral blood mononuclear cells from that sample were used for TCR beta sequencing. The Qiagen DNeasy Blood Extraction Kit was used to extract genomic DNA from the blood cell samples. Broad study findings and their caveats: Roughly uniform sequencing depth across donors was assumed in presence/absence analyses, although this assumption may not hold. The authors suggested that the approach could potentially be generalized to other disease states and immunological phenotypes. The cohort was sequenced for TCR beta chains only, and without alpha or paired-chain data the features that could be detected were limited. The classifier was reported to diagnose cytomegalovirus status with high specificity and sensitivity in both the original cohort and the validation cohort. The study listed 150 to 200 TCR beta chains as associated with cytomegalovirus. Some IMGT-functional V segments, including TRBV6-2 and TRBV6-3, could not be told apart with the 87-base-pair reads, so those segments were excluded. In a later analysis, HLA-associated TCR beta chains showed more clonal expansion and lower generation probabilities than non-associated chains that were equally common. At a false discovery rate of 0.05, a later analysis linked 15,000 to 20,000 TCR beta sequences to specific HLA alleles. A later analysis found that most CMV-associated TCR beta chains appeared HLA-restricted, with HLA associations seemingly driven largely by CMV exposure. In an earlier analysis of approximately 590 of the donors, most TCR beta V segments were observed in productive rearrangements about 90% or about 30% of the time, broadly matching IMGT annotations. A few of the identified cytomegalovirus-associated TCR beta chains were confirmed in vitro to be specific for cytomegalovirus antigens. According to a later analysis, parvovirus B19, influenza, CMV and Epstein-Barr virus appeared linked to several top co-occurrence clusters. In a later analysis, TCR association rates were found to vary across HLA loci, with the most associated TCRs seen for DRB1 alleles and the fewest for HLA-C alleles. Because counts were too low, roughly 18 rarely observed V segments, including chromosome 9 orphons, were left out of the earlier analysis of 587 of the donors. The only immune exposure information available for the cohort was CMV serostatus. HLA typing was unavailable for some donors at each locus, so association tests used only the typed subset. The sequencing pipeline was judged likely to have produced a cluster of highly shared sequence variants as a technical artifact. While some public TCRs were present in many individuals, most TCR sequences turned up only very rarely across donors. Linkage disequilibrium might explain the correlated functional status among segregating V segments, but an unknown experimental factor could not be excluded. When HLA alleles, especially DR and DQ, strongly co-occurred, attributing TCR associations to individual alleles was difficult. A further reported finding was that TCR beta sequences accurately predicted the HLA-A and HLA-B alleles for most subjects in the first cohort. A later genetic analysis associated a missense DCLRE1C variant with V-gene and J-gene trimming of TCR beta chains, and an independent cohort replicated the association. In a later genetic analysis, fewer N-insertions in productive TCRs were reported among donors in an Asian-associated ancestry cluster than the roughly 670-donor mean.

The library was prepared using the immunoSEQ multiplex PCR assay. For the multiplex PCR, a mixture combining 60 forward primers for TCR Vbeta segments and 13 reverse primers for TCR Jbeta segments was used. The CDR3 region of rearranged TCR beta genes was amplified from genomic DNA by a multiplex PCR assay. The Illumina HiSeq System was used to sequence the amplified TCR beta libraries as 87-base-pair reads. Regarding the original processing steps: A later analysis tallied tens of millions of unique TCR beta chains across the approximately 670 repertoires, and some 10 million of those chains were shared by two or more donors. Raw reads were error-corrected and collapsed into unique sequences with a nearest-neighbor algorithm that merged closely related sequences to remove PCR and sequencing errors. V, D and J gene segments were assigned by aligning CDR3 sequences to IMGT reference sequences. For a sequence to be retained, a match of at least six nucleotides to both a V gene segment and a J gene segment was required. A rearrangement counted as productive if the CDR3 had no stop codons and remained in frame with V and J, and every other rearrangement counted as non-productive. Following IMGT convention, CDR3 was defined as the stretch from the second conserved V-encoded cysteine to the conserved J-encoded phenylalanine. The earlier analysis of 550 to 650 of the donors excluded any sequence lacking an unambiguous match to a single V gene segment. An earlier analysis of 587 of the donors called V segments functional above 56.7% productive rearrangements and segregating when the between-donor standard deviation exceeded 5%. A statistical classification framework was built for diagnosing cytomegalovirus status from the catalog of TCR beta chain sequences. A later analysis assigned V and J genes by comparing TCR nucleotide sequences with IMGT/GENE-DB human TR gene sequences. In a later analysis, CDR3 sequences and most-parsimonious VDJ recombination scenarios were assigned using the TCRdist pipeline. A later analysis defined each TCR beta chain by its CDR3 amino acid sequence plus V-gene family, and excluded reads lacking a unique V-gene family. As a way to deal with suspected cross-contamination and a sequencing artifact, a later analysis dropped nearly 600 nucleotide sequences that were highly shared and had low generation probability. For each public chain, a later analysis derived a clonal expansion index from normalized ranks of inferred template counts within each repertoire. Generation probabilities in a later analysis came from a VDJ recombination model fitted to out-of-frame rearrangements, and those results were checked against IGoR. In a later analysis, TCR-TCR, TCR-HLA and TCR-CMV co-occurrence was scored with hypergeometric tests, and a repertoire-size bias correction was applied to TCR pairs. A later analysis estimated false discovery rates by permuting HLA or CMV assignments 20 times. In a later analysis, co-occurring TCRs were grouped with DBSCAN, and TCRdist sequence similarity was added when clustering was performed within HLA-allele-positive subsets. Repertoires with fewer than 30,000 or more than 120,000 public chains were left out of co-occurrence clustering, as were about five repertoires with anomalous nucleotide sharing. The clones in this table, taken by TCRdb from immuneACCESS, are in-frame only. Not every clone is retained; where verified, under half of the shortfall comes from an unresolved V gene, and the cause of the rest is unknown. The V and J calls and clone size were taken over from that table, and D and trimming were inferred from the DNA. This sample comprises a few hundred thousand clones, 81% of them detected only once. Jointly, the top ten make up roughly 7.4% of the sample.

This clone was counted a few times. Its cognate antigen has yet to be identified. Per-nucleotide qualities are absent, and no much larger clonotype sits a single base away. The receptor's source is a woman aged 60-75 years in good health and CMV-seropositive. The V gene is TRBV28 and the J gene is TRBJ2-5; perhaps TRBD2 is the D gene, with 5 bases matching. Sequencing input: PBMCs. The CDR3: CASSLRGLQETQYF. The DNA sequence is given as TGTGCCAGCAGTTTACGGGGTCTCCAAGAGACCCAGTACTTC.